One and the same sample provided the 14 T cell receptor beta chains below, sequenced in a study of CD8 T cells in Susac syndrome. cDNA came from approximately 0.5 to 1 ug RNA primed by random hexamers. TCRdb reanalysed the immunoSEQ multiplex PCR reads using MiXCR and keeps one entry per CDR3 protein. The sample lists some 140,000 distinct CDR3 sequences, 80% to 85% occurring once. Sequencing was carried out using CD8+ T cells from PBMCs. These receptors came from a human donor with multiple sclerosis.

The genes are TRBV20-1 and TRBJ2-7; 8 nucleotides match TRBD2. The CDR3 has 15 residues. Germline loops: CDR1 DFQATT, CDR2 SNEGSKA (reference sequence). With 0 bases clipped from V and 0 bases from J, the junction kept 4 bases outside the gene matches. CDR3 amino acids: CSAREVAGSSYEQYF. The DNA for the CDR3 is TGCAGTGCTAGAGAGGTAGCGGGGTCCTCCTACGAGCAGTACTTC.

The rearrangement joins TRBV7-8 to TRBJ1-5; a weak D match, TRBD1 (5 bases). Deletions cut 0 bases from V and 0 bases from J, with 6 bases between. Germline assignment: CDR1 SGHVS and CDR2 FQNEAQ. CDR3 length: 15 amino acids. In nucleotides, the CDR3 is TGTGCCAGCAGCTTAGCGACAGTTAGCAATCAGCCCCAGCATTTT. It translates to CASSLATVSNQPQHF.

CDR3 protein: CASVPLLDYGYTF. The CDR3 bases are TGTGCCAGCGTACCTCTCTTGGACTATGGCTACACCTTC. The V and J genes are TRBV18 and TRBJ1-2; D is undetermined. This CDR3 contains 13 residues. V was pared by 8 bases and J by 3 bases, with 13 bases between. Germline V CDR1 and CDR2: KGHSH, LQKENI.

The V and J genes are TRBV4-1 and TRBJ2-1; 7 bases match TRBD1. This CDR3 contains 16 residues. The ends lost 4 bases at V and 2 bases at J; junction bases unmatched: 8. CDR1 is MGHRA and CDR2 is YSYEKL in the germline V gene. Here the CDR3 reads CASSPYGQEPYNEQFF. The CDR3 region has the DNA TGCGCCAGCAGCCCCTATGGACAGGAGCCCTACAATGAGCAGTTCTTC.

This chain connects TRBV29-1 to TRBJ2-3, with 10 bases aligning to TRBD2. J lost 2 bases, V lost 5 bases, and 10 bases had no gene match. The CDR3 length is 16 residues. Germline CDR1 SQVTM, CDR2 ANQGSEA. CDR3 DNA: TGCAGCGTTTTACTGCTAGCGGGGGCCCTCACAGATACGCAGTATTTT. Its protein product is CSVLLLAGALTDTQYF.

The gene calls are TRBV15 and TRBJ1-5; D gene ambiguous. The CDR3 is made up of 19 amino acids. Germline V CDR1 and CDR2: LNHNV, YYDKDF (reference sequence). V lost 0 bases, J lost 5 bases, and 23 bases lay in between. CDR3 amino acids: CATSRDQFPGGEGHQPQHF. The CDR3 nucleotides are TGTGCCACCAGCAGAGATCAGTTCCCGGGCGGAGAGGGCCATCAGCCCCAGCATTTT.

CDR3 nucleotide sequence: TGTGCCATCAGTGACGTTAGGGGCCGTTACTCTGGAAACACCATATATTTT. Its translation is CAISDVRGRYSGNTIYF. The genes are TRBV10-3 and TRBJ1-3; perhaps TRBD1 as D (5 bases). Germline V lookup: CDR1 ENHRY, CDR2 SYGVKD. Deletions cut 3 bases from V and 0 bases from J, with 15 bases between. The CDR3 extends over 17 amino acids.

The chain carries TRBV7-2 and TRBJ1-2, with D tentatively TRBD1 (5 bases). The V end lost 1 base, the J end lost 2 bases, and 20 bases lay between the germline ends. The CDR3 loop spans 18 amino acids. From germline, CDR1 is SGHTA and CDR2 FQGNSA. The CDR3 spells CASSLVSRAATTNYGYTF. The DNA of the CDR3 is TGTGCCAGCAGCTTAGTGAGCAGGGCAGCGACAACGAACTATGGCTACACCTTC.

This clonotype appeared a single time. V and J are TRBV7-6 and TRBJ2-1; D remains unclear. The CDR3 runs to 14 residues. Germline CDR1 and CDR2: SGHVS and FNYEAQ. The germline V and J ends were trimmed by 5 bases and 5 bases, with 13 bases remaining between them. The CDR3 region is CASSPPVWDNEQFF. In nucleotides, the CDR3 is TGTGCCAGCAGCCCGCCGGTTTGGGACAATGAGCAGTTCTTC.

The chain carries TRBV9 and TRBJ1-2; D gene uncertain. Trimming stripped 4 bases from V and 4 bases from J, with 11 bases between. This CDR3 comprises 13 residues. The germline gives CDR1 SGDLS, CDR2 YYNGEE. The CDR3 nucleotides read TGTGCCAGCAGCTCCCTCCCCTCCTATGGCTACACCTTC. Amino acid sequence: CASSSLPSYGYTF.

V gene TRBV11-2 combines with J gene TRBJ1-6; 11 bases agree with TRBD1. Germline V CDR1 and CDR2: SGHAT, FQNNGV. The V and J ends lost 5 bases and 17 bases, in that order; junction bases with no gene match: 17. The CDR3 is 16 amino acids. The DNA for the CDR3 is TGTGCCAGCAGCCTCCTCCGAGGACAGGGGGCCACGTACGTCCACTTT. This translates into CASSLLRGQGATYVHF.

There are a few counts of this clonotype. The chain joins TRBV7-9 to TRBJ1-1, with D possibly matching TRBD1 (6 bases). Germline assignment: CDR1 SEHNR and CDR2 FQNEAQ (reference sequence). Trimming left V 5 bases short and J 5 bases short, with 15 bases between. The CDR3 covers 14 residues. CDR3 in amino acids: CASSPQQGWTEAFF. The CDR3 DNA is TGTGCCAGCAGCCCTCAACAGGGTTGGACTGAAGCTTTCTTT.

CDR3 sequence: CASSPQISFTEAFF. CDR3 nucleotide sequence: TGTGCCAGCAGCCCGCAAATTTCTTTTACTGAAGCTTTCTTT. The V gene is TRBV6-5, the J gene TRBJ1-1; D not certain. The CDR3 runs 14 residues. The germline V gene encodes CDR1 MNHEY and CDR2 SVGAGI. Trimming shortened V by 6 bases and J by 5 bases, and 16 bases separated the two germline ends.

The rearrangement joins TRBV2 to TRBJ1-2; D is unresolved. V was shortened by 2 bases and J by 7 bases, with 20 bases between the two germline ends. CDR1 and CDR2 (germline): SNHLY, FYNNEI. CDR3 size: 16 residues. The CDR3, as DNA: TGTGCCAGCAGTGAACCTAGACTGGGAGGGAGATCTGGCTACACCTTC. This codes for CASSEPRLGGRSGYTF.